This paragraph reports one T cell receptor (beta chain). No antigen is known for it. The sample is drawn from a study of T cell responses to AZD1222 COVID-19 vaccine. Study outcomes and limitations: Among the donors, most were white British and more were female, and clonal diversity was possibly underestimated. Variant regions that are unmutated are reportedly the target of nearly half of spike-specific TCRs. The study found vaccine-associated CD4 TCRs spanning spike, dominant at 160-218 and 743-854.

Second-dose groups at about 4 or about 12 weeks were pooled. Sequencing was performed with immunoSEQ multiplex PCR; in TCRdb, only in-frame clones are kept and a portion is missing. The repertoire holds 95,000 to 100,000 clones, just over 90% seen once, with approximately 9% in the top ten. The input for sequencing was peripheral blood, taken 28 days after the second AZD1222 dose. The receptor's source is an adult who received the AZD1222 COVID-19 vaccine.

CDR3 nucleotide sequence: TGTGCCAGCAGCCGCGGCAGGCCGGCCCAAGAGACCCAGTACTTC. Protein: CASSRGRPAQETQYF. V and J are TRBV9 and TRBJ2-5; no clear D gene. Germline V gene sequence: CDR1 SGDLS, CDR2 YYNGEE. V lost 4 bases and J 1 base, leaving 14 bases between the germline ends. The CDR3 is 15 amino acids.